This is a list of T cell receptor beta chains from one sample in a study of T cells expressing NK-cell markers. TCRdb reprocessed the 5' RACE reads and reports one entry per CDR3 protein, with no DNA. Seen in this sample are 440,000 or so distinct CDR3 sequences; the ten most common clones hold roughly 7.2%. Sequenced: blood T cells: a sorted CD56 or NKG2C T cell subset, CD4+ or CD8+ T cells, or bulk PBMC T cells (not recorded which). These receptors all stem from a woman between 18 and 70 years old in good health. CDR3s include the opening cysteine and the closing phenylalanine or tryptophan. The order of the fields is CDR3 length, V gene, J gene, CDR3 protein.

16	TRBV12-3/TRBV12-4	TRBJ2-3	CASSPTRLARADTQYF
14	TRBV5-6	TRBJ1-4	CASRGTGLDEKLFF
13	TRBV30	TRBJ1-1	CAWTPAGVTEAFF
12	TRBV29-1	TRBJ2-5	CSVGPGQETQYF
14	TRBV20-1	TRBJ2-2	CSAKGQRRSGELFF
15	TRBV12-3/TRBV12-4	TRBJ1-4	CASRHRGTTNEKLFF
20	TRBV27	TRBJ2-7	CASSPRYPGLAYLSSYEQYF
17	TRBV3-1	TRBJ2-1	CASSQLSGFGFYNEQFF
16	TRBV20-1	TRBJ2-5	CSAREGTSGGAETQYF
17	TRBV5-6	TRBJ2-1	CASSLAPAGGSYNEQFF
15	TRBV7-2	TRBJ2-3	CASSFHRGGGDTQYF
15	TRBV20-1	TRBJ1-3	CSATYGTGQGNTIYF
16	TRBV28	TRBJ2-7	CASSLPGTSWDYEQYF
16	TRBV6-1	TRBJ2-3	CASSEGAGGAADTQYF
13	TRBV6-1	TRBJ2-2	CASTRDNTGELFF
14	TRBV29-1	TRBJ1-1	CSVEDGTLNTEAFF
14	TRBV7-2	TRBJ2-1	CASSLGAWNNEQFF
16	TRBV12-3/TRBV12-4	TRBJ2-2	CASSPALGTSHGELFF
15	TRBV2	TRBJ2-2	CASSEPGQGAGELFF
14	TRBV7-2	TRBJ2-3	CASSIGLGADTQYF
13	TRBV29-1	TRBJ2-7	CSVAQGGDYEQYF
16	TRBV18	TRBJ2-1	CASSPADRISYNEQFF
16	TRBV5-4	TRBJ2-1	CASSTPGGASYNEQFF
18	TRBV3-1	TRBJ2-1	CASSQDPSGVRPYNEQFF
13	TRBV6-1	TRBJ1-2	CASSQDPTYGYTF
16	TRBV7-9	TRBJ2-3	CASSPGRGGSPDTQYF
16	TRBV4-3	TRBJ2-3	CASSQEGAGRADTQYF
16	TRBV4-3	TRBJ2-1	CASSQVGTGGYNEQFF
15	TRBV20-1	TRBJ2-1	CSARDWDRSYNEQFF
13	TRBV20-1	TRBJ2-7	CSASSNRPYEQYF
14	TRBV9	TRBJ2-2	CASSANPSAGELFF
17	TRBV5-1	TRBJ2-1	CASSLGQSGELVNEQFF
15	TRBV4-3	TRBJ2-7	CASSQEWRGPYEQYF
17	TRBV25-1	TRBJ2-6	CASSEGTDLWGQLLLTF
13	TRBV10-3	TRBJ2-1	CASHSGAYSEQFF
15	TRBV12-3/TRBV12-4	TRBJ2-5	CASSAGQGGAETQYF
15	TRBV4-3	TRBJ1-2	CASSQDSGANFGYTF
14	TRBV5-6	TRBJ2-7	CASSLGQNNYEQYF
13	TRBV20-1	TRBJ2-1	CSATLRGMNEQFF
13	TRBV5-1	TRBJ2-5	CASSRDSRETQYF
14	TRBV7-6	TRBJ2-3	CASSLESSLHTQYF